This is a list of T cell receptor beta chains from one sample in a study of T cells in Graves' hyperthyroidism and ophthalmopathy. TCRdb reprocessed the multiplex PCR reads via MiXCR and lists one record per CDR3 protein. The top ten hold roughly 16% of the sample, which has 600,000 to 750,000 distinct CDR3 sequences, 15% to 20% seen once. Sequenced material: blood. The receptors stem from a man aged 50-60 years with Graves' hyperthyroidism. Both conserved end residues are trimmed from each CDR3. The order of the fields is V gene, J gene, CDR3 protein.

v_gene: TRBV10-3
j_gene: TRBJ2-5
CDR3aa: AISESQGRETQY

v_gene: TRBV10-1
j_gene: TRBJ2-5
CDR3aa: ASSGTEIQETQY

v_gene: TRBV12-3/TRBV12-4
j_gene: TRBJ2-1
CDR3aa: ASSFPSGSHNEQF

v_gene: TRBV30
j_gene: TRBJ1-2
CDR3aa: AWTGGFGYT

v_gene: TRBV12-3/TRBV12-4
j_gene: TRBJ1-1
CDR3aa: ASSLWGVTEAF

v_gene: TRBV5-1
j_gene: TRBJ2-7
CDR3aa: ASTPGLEERQY

v_gene: TRBV7-2
j_gene: TRBJ2-7
CDR3aa: ASTPFSGTYEQY

v_gene: TRBV6-5
j_gene: TRBJ2-7
CDR3aa: ASSYGGGEVYYEQY

v_gene: TRBV27
j_gene: TRBJ2-1
CDR3aa: ASSPITGGYYNEQF

v_gene: TRBV30
j_gene: TRBJ2-7
CDR3aa: AWSLLLAGGPIYEQY

v_gene: TRBV19
j_gene: TRBJ2-7
CDR3aa: ASSNRGPYEQY

v_gene: TRBV10-3
j_gene: TRBJ1-1
CDR3aa: AIWTGGSEAF

v_gene: TRBV30
j_gene: TRBJ2-1
CDR3aa: AWSPRDSPYNEQF

v_gene: TRBV7-2
j_gene: TRBJ1-4
CDR3aa: ASSLLGGGADEKLF

v_gene: TRBV18
j_gene: TRBJ1-2
CDR3aa: ASSPGTANYGYT

v_gene: TRBV24-1
j_gene: TRBJ2-1
CDR3aa: ATSEVTSGSSYNEQF

v_gene: TRBV11-2
j_gene: TRBJ2-1
CDR3aa: ASSSVLAGEEYNEQF

v_gene: TRBV28
j_gene: TRBJ2-7
CDR3aa: ASSSVKGGDSYEQY

v_gene: TRBV9
j_gene: TRBJ2-7
CDR3aa: ASSTPGTGPTKQY

v_gene: TRBV12-3/TRBV12-4
j_gene: TRBJ2-7
CDR3aa: ASSFEGRGQVSYEQY

v_gene: TRBV7-3
j_gene: TRBJ2-3
CDR3aa: ASSLPSGADTQY

v_gene: TRBV28
j_gene: TRBJ2-7
CDR3aa: ASSSGTLGQY

v_gene: TRBV29-1
j_gene: TRBJ2-7
CDR3aa: SVKGGTLYYEQY

v_gene: TRBV20-1
j_gene: TRBJ2-7
CDR3aa: SARPLRPAYEQY

v_gene: TRBV30
j_gene: TRBJ1-3
CDR3aa: AWEGTARNTIY

v_gene: TRBV10-3
j_gene: TRBJ2-3
CDR3aa: AISESLAGGVDTQY

v_gene: TRBV4-1
j_gene: TRBJ1-6
CDR3aa: ASSQGPRQAFNSPLH

v_gene: TRBV5-1
j_gene: TRBJ2-1
CDR3aa: ASSLGWSGYNEQF

v_gene: TRBV4-3
j_gene: TRBJ1-1
CDR3aa: ASGWGYTEAF

v_gene: TRBV28
j_gene: TRBJ2-1
CDR3aa: ASTPTSGRASYNEQF

v_gene: TRBV7-2
j_gene: TRBJ2-3
CDR3aa: ASSLVGGGGRSTDTQY

v_gene: TRBV28
j_gene: TRBJ2-5
CDR3aa: ASSLASLDRGMETQY

v_gene: TRBV11-2
j_gene: TRBJ1-6
CDR3aa: ASSGQLLNSPLH

v_gene: TRBV28
j_gene: TRBJ2-7
CDR3aa: ASSPNTNVGIYSYEQY

v_gene: TRBV12-3/TRBV12-4
j_gene: TRBJ2-5
CDR3aa: ASSTDSGEETQY

v_gene: TRBV3-1
j_gene: TRBJ2-3
CDR3aa: ASSVGLAGAPDTQY

v_gene: TRBV2
j_gene: TRBJ1-4
CDR3aa: ASYDGATNEKLF

v_gene: TRBV28
j_gene: TRBJ2-7
CDR3aa: ASSPRQEAYEQY

v_gene: TRBV5-1
j_gene: TRBJ1-1
CDR3aa: ASSWGGINTEAF

v_gene: TRBV28
j_gene: TRBJ2-5
CDR3aa: ASSSRATGGGKGTQY

v_gene: TRBV5-1
j_gene: TRBJ1-4
CDR3aa: ASSPRRLGLDEKLF